These T cell receptor beta chains were read from a single sample in a study of CD8 T cells in ankylosing spondylitis. TCRdb processed the 5' RACE reads anew with MiXCR; each CDR3 protein has one entry. Of around 540,000 distinct CDR3 sequences detected, 12% appear once; the ten largest clones hold approximately 6.2%. The sequenced material came from blood, either unsorted or a sorted T cell fraction (not recorded which). The receptors derive from a male donor with ankylosing spondylitis. The CDR3 runs from the conserved cysteine through the conserved F or W. D genes are given only for firm matches.

D | V | CDR3
TRBD1 | TRBV27 | CASSSTRDRGETQYF
- | TRBV9 | CASSVAGHVGYQETQYF
TRBD1 | TRBV29-1 | CSVKRPGTANEQYF
- | TRBV21-1 | CASSKGGDSTDTQYF
- | TRBV28 | CASQDSSYNEQFF
- | TRBV7-6 | CASSYLLGPMNTEAFF
- | TRBV5-1 | CASSLEGSRVDTQYF
- | TRBV19 | CASSRRQANQPQHF
TRBD2 | TRBV15 | CATSRTRGENIQYF
TRBD2 | TRBV20-1 | CSGGMGLAGDHEQFF
TRBD2 | TRBV7-8 | CASSGRTSGRLYNEQFF
- | TRBV7-9 | CASSLRVGEYGYTF
TRBD1 | TRBV24-1 | CATSPLGTGAYNEQFF
- | TRBV28 | CASKKTGTPPETQYF
- | TRBV20-1 | CSAHRGEGPQETQYF
TRBD2 | TRBV6-1 | CASSRTSGSSSTDTQYF
- | TRBV7-9 | CASRRLGEYNEQFF
- | TRBV7-9 | CASSRSRTGGTDTQYF
- | TRBV20-1 | CSATKRTAETQYF
TRBD1 | TRBV10-3 | CATNLGQEGMNTEAFF
- | TRBV20-1 | CSLGAVRGNEQFF
- | TRBV6-1 | CASDTLGVNYGYTF
TRBD2 | TRBV19 | CASSMGTSGSTDTQYF
- | TRBV10-2 | CASSETGRNTIYF
TRBD1 | TRBV5-1 | CASSHGGTGKDTQYF
- | TRBV14 | CASSQAGPTQYF
- | TRBV12-5 | CASGLLQADLF
- | TRBV7-9 | CASNVGGPLHF
- | TRBV30 | CAWSTPLKRPEAFF
TRBD2 | TRBV11-1 | CASSLGLSASGRFNEQFF
- | TRBV10-2 | CASTPSTGRTDTQYF
TRBD2 | TRBV12-3/TRBV12-4 | CASSWGLAGGSEQFF
TRBD2 | TRBV5-6 | CASFLRTSGITDTQYF
- | TRBV7-2 | CASSGTWGTGELFF
- | TRBV3-1 | CASRRQPGADTQYF
- | TRBV13 | CASSPLPGANVLTF
- | TRBV20-1 | CSASGRLGRLNYNEQFF
TRBD2 | TRBV5-6 | CASSFLAGDQETQYF
TRBD2 | TRBV6-1 | CASSHSGLNTGELFF
TRBD2 | TRBV9 | CASSLTGAGYNEQFF
- | TRBV25-1 | CASSEYEGRPKETQYF
TRBD2 | TRBV2 | CASSEMGLAVQETQYF
TRBD1 | TRBV12-3/TRBV12-4 | CASSGQALDGYTF
- | TRBV6-1 | CASSQASSIANTGELFF
- | TRBV10-3 | CAISEDENTGELFF
TRBD2 | TRBV12-3/TRBV12-4 | CASSLVGLADNEQFF
- | TRBV6-1 | CASRRSPVQETQYF
- | TRBV20-1 | CSARWAQFSYNEQFF